These 17 T cell receptor beta chains came from one sample sequenced in a study of T cells in Graves' hyperthyroidism and ophthalmopathy. The TCR beta CDR3 regions underwent amplification using RNA transcripts as the source. First-round RT-PCR of the TCR CDR3 relied on the HTBI primer set. TCRdb independently ran MiXCR on the multiplex PCR reads; one entry per CDR3 protein. The table lists 300,000 to 450,000 distinct CDR3 sequences, roughly 25% of them singletons. What was sequenced was blood. These receptors were obtained from a man between 50 and 59 years old with Graves' hyperthyroidism.

In regard to this clonotype: The junction and the germline gene differ at one end; a read error may be behind it. The chain is built from TRBV9 and TRBJ2-1; D possibly corresponds to TRBD2 (6 bases). The germline gives CDR1 SGDLS, CDR2 YYNGEE. CDR3 length: 14 amino acids. In nucleotides, the CDR3 is TGTGCCGGCAGCGTAGCGGACGCCTACAATGAGCAGTTCTTC. This encodes CAGSVADAYNEQFF.

This clonotype was found many times. J is TRBJ2-3 and V is TRBV11-2, with a weak D call TRBD2 (6 bases). The ends were cut back, 1 base at V and 4 bases at J, with 9 bases in the middle. CDR1 is SGHAT, CDR2 FQNNGV, per germline. The CDR3 runs 14 residues. The CDR3 sequence: CASSLVGEADTQYF. The CDR3 DNA reads as TGTGCCAGCAGCTTAGTCGGGGAGGCAGATACGCAGTATTTT.

This clonotype was seen repeatedly, ten times or more. This chain uses TRBV2 with TRBJ2-7, with TRBD2 matching 14 bases. The CDR3 totals 17 residues. V lost 8 bases, J lost 2 bases, and 11 bases stayed unmatched. Germline loops: CDR1 SNHLY, CDR2 FYNNEI. DNA of the CDR3: TGTGCCAGCCGCCCGATGACTAGCGGGAGGGAGCCCTACGAGCAGTACTTC. This translates into CASRPMTSGREPYEQYF. The whole variable domain, filled in from reference TRBV2 and TRBJ2-7, reads EPEVTQTPSHQVTQMGQEVILRCVPISNHLYFYWYRQILGQKVEFLVSFYNNEISEKSEIFDDQFSVERPDGSNFTLKIRSTKLEDSAMYFCASRPMTSGREPYEQYFGPGTRLTVT.

The chain recombines TRBV29-1 with TRBJ2-2, with TRBD2 matching over 7 bases. The CDR3 runs 13 residues. Germline assignment: CDR1 SQVTM and CDR2 ANQGSEA. V lost 4 bases to trimming and J lost 6 bases; unmatched junction nucleotides: 5. The CDR3 DNA follows: TGCAGCGTTGCCCGGGGGGAGGCCGGGGAGCTGTTTTTT. Its translation: CSVARGEAGELFF.

This clonotype was observed a handful of times. The chain carries TRBV7-3 and TRBJ2-2; TRBD1 agrees at 7 bases. CDR1 and CDR2 (germline): SGHTA, FQGTGA. V lost 5 bases to trimming and J lost 7 bases; unmatched junction nucleotides: 7. The CDR3 contains 14 residues. The CDR3: CASSRQGSLGELFF. CDR3 in DNA: TGTGCCAGCAGCAGACAGGGTAGCCTCGGGGAGCTGTTTTTT.

The CDR3 DNA reads TGTGCCAGCAGCCCGAGTTTGGGGCCCCGGCCCCAGCATTTT. This gives the protein CASSPSLGPRPQHF. V and J are TRBV7-2 and TRBJ1-5; maybe TRBD1 (5 bases). The germline CDR1 and CDR2 sequences are SGHTA and FQGNSA. V was clipped by 5 bases and J by 9 bases, with 17 bases between them. This CDR3 region has 14 residues.

This clonotype was detected many times. This chain connects TRBV12-3 or TRBV12-4 to TRBJ2-7; D unresolved. V lost 2 bases and J lost 0, with 8 bases in between. The CDR3 is 14 amino acids. The DNA of the CDR3 is TGTGCCAGCAGTTTACGTCCCCGCTCCTACGAGCAGTACTTC. This translates into CASSLRPRSYEQYF.

The chain couples TRBV6-2 or TRBV6-3 to TRBJ2-5; no clear D gene. Trimming removed 0 bases at V and 3 bases at J, with 11 bases between. CDR3 length: 15 amino acids. Germline-derived CDR1 and CDR2 are MNHEY and SVGEGT. The CDR3 DNA follows: TGTGCCAGCAGTTACTCCCCGGATGTTGAAGAGACCCAGTACTTC. Protein sequence: CASSYSPDVEETQYF.

In the case of this clonotype: This may stem from a read error, because a much larger clone lies one nucleotide away. The V and J genes are TRBV28 and TRBJ1-2; D might be TRBD1 (5 bases). Germline CDR1 is MDHEN and CDR2 is SYDVKM. The CDR3 loop spans 14 amino acids. Here the CDR3 DNA reads TGTGTCAGCACGTCAGGGCAGCTACACTATGGCTACACCTTC. This gives the protein CVSTSGQLHYGYTF.

A few counts support this clonotype. The chain employs TRBV5-1 and TRBJ2-7; 8 bases fit TRBD1. The trim removed 4 bases at V and 3 bases at J, leaving 6 bases unmatched. This CDR3 is 14 amino acids long. CDR1 SGHRS and CDR2 YFSETQ come from the germline V gene. CDR3 loop: CASSDWTGHYEQYF. CDR3 coding DNA: TGCGCCAGCAGCGATTGGACAGGGCACTACGAGCAGTACTTC.

This clonotype was seen more than once but under ten times. The gene calls are TRBV11-3 and TRBJ2-3; 10 bases are a match to TRBD2. Germline CDR1 is SGHNT and CDR2 is YENEEA. The CDR3 length is 14 residues. Trimming removed 8 bases from V and 2 bases from J; junction bases left unmatched: 4. CDR3 bases: TGTGCCAGCGGAGGACTAGCGGCCACAGATACGCAGTATTTT. As protein: CASGGLAATDTQYF.

The chain couples TRBV19 to TRBJ1-1; TRBD1 matches at 8 bases. The CDR3 runs 14 residues. Trimming took 4 bases from V and 1 from J; bases not matched to a gene: 2. Germline assignment: CDR1 LNHDA and CDR2 SQIVND (reference sequence). CDR3 in DNA: TGTGCCAGTAGTAGGACAGGGCCGAACACTGAAGCTTTCTTT. It specifies CASSRTGPNTEAFF.

V is TRBV5-4 and J is TRBJ2-7, with TRBD1 as a possible D gene (6 bases). The V and J ends lost 4 bases and 5 bases respectively, with 13 bases between them. The CDR3 spans 13 residues. Germline V gene lookup returns CDR1 SGHNT and CDR2 YYREEE (reference sequence). CDR3 residues: CASSLNRDHEQYF. The CDR3 nucleotides are TGTGCCAGCAGCCTTAACAGGGACCACGAGCAGTACTTC. Full variable domain (remainder filled in from reference TRBV5-4 and TRBJ2-7): ETGVTQSPTHLIKTRGQQVTLRCSSQSGHNTVSWYQQALGQGPQFIFQYYREEENGRGNFPPRFSGLQFPNYSSELNVNALELDDSALYLCASSLNRDHEQYFGPGTRLTVT.

This clonotype was picked up many times. This chain links TRBV20-1 with TRBJ2-1; 13 positions agree with TRBD2. Germline V gene lookup returns CDR1 DFQATT and CDR2 SNEGSKA (reference sequence). V trimming: 4 bases; J trimming: 5 bases; junction bases outside the gene matches: 8. The CDR3 loop spans 16 amino acids. The CDR3 is CSANPGTSGEDNEQFF. In DNA, the CDR3 is TGCAGTGCTAATCCCGGGACTAGCGGGGAAGACAATGAGCAGTTCTTC.

This sequence joins TRBV27 and TRBJ2-3; 14 bases fit TRBD2. Germline CDR1 reads MNHEY; CDR2 reads SMNVEV (reference sequence). The CDR3 consists of 17 residues. The V segment lost 4 bases and the J segment 4 bases; nucleotides outside the gene matches: 7. CDR3 bases: TGTGCCAGCAGTTCCAGACTAGCGGGAGGGTTGGCAGATACGCAGTATTTT. Its translation: CASSSRLAGGLADTQYF.

This chain joins TRBV20-1 and TRBJ2-1; D ambiguous. V gave up 5 bases and J gave up 6 bases, with 8 bases separating them. The CDR3 covers 11 residues. Germline V CDR1 and CDR2: DFQATT, SNEGSKA (reference sequence). The CDR3 is CSAGLLNEQFF. The DNA of the CDR3 is TGCAGTGCTGGCCTTCTCAATGAGCAGTTCTTC.

This clonotype showed up many times. The gene calls are TRBV27 and TRBJ2-3, with D maybe TRBD2 (5 bases). The germline gives CDR1 MNHEY, CDR2 SMNVEV (reference sequence). Trimming shortened V by 0 bases and J by 6 bases, and 7 bases separated the two germline ends. The CDR3 contains 13 residues. The CDR3 DNA follows: TGTGCCAGCAGTTTATCCGAGGGCGATACGCAGTATTTT. It translates to CASSLSEGDTQYF.